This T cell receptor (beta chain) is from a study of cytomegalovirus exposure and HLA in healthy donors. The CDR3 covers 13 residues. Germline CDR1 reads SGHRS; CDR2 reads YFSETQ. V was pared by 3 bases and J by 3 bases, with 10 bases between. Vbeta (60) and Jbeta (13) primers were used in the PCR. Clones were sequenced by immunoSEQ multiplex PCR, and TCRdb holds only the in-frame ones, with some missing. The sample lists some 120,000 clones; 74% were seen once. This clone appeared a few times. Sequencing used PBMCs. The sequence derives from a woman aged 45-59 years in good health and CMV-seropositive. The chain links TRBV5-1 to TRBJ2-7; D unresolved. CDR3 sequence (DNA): TGCGCCAGCAGCTGGGCTGTAAGCTACGAGCAGTACTTC. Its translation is CASSWAVSYEQYF.